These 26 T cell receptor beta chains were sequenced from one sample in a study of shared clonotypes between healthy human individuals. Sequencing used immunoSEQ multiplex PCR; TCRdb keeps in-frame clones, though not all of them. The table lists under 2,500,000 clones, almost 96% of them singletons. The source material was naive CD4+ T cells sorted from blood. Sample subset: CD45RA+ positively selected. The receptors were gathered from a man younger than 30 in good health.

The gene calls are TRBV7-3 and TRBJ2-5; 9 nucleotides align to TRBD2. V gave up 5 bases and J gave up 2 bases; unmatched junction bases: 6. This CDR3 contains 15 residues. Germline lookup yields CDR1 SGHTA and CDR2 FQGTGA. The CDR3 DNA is TGTGCCAGCAGCCCACTAGCGGGCCTTCAAGAGACCCAGTACTTC. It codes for CASSPLAGLQETQYF.

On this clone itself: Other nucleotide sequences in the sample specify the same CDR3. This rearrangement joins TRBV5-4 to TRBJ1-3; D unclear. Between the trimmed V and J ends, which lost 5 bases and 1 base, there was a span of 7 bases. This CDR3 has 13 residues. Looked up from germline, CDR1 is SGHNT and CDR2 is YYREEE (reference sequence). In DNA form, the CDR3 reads TGTGCCAGCAGTAGGGATTCTGGAAACACCATATATTTT. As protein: CASSRDSGNTIYF.

The DNA of the CDR3 is TGTGCCACCAGCAGAGATCGGGGGGACGCTTCACCCCTCCACTTT. Residues: CATSRDRGDASPLHF. The chain couples TRBV15 to TRBJ1-6, with D possibly TRBD1 on 5 matching bases. V shed 0 bases and J shed 9 bases, with 12 bases lying between them. The CDR3 is 15 residues long. Germline V CDR1 and CDR2: LNHNV, YYDKDF (reference sequence).

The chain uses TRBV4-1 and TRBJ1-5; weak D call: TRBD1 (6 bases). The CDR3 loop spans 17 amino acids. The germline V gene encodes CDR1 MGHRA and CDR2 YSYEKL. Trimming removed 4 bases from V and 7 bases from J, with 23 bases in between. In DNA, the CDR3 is TGCGCCAGCAGCCGGGTCGTGGGGCCAGGGGTGACACAGCCCCAGCATTTT. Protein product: CASSRVVGPGVTQPQHF.

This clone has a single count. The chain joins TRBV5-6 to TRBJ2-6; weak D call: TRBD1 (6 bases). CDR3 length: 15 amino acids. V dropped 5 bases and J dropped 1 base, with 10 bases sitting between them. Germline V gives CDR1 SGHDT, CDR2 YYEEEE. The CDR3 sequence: CASRLTGSGANVLTF. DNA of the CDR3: TGTGCCAGCAGGTTAACAGGGTCTGGGGCCAACGTCCTGACTTTC.

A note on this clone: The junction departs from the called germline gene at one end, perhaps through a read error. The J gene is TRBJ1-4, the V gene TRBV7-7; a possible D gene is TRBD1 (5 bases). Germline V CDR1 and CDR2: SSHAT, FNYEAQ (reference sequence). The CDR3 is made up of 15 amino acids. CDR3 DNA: TGTGCTAGCAGCTTAGTCAGGGTCGGGGAGGAAAAACTGTTTTTT. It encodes CASSLVRVGEEKLFF.

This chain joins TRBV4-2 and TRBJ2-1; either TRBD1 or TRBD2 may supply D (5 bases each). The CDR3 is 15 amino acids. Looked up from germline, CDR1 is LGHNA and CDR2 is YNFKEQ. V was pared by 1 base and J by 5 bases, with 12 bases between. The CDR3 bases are TGTGCCAGCAGCCAAGTTGAGGGGATCGACAATGAGCAGTTCTTC. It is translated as CASSQVEGIDNEQFF.

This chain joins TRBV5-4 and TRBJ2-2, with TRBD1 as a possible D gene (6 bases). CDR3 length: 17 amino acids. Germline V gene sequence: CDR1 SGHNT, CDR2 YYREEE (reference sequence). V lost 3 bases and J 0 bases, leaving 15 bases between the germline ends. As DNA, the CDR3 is TGTGCCAGCAGCTCGGGCGACAGGCAGCCGAACACCGGGGAGCTGTTTTTT. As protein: CASSSGDRQPNTGELFF. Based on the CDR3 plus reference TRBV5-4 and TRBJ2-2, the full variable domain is ETGVTQSPTHLIKTRGQQVTLRCSSQSGHNTVSWYQQALGQGPQFIFQYYREEENGRGNFPPRFSGLQFPNYSSELNVNALELDDSALYLCASSSGDRQPNTGELFFGEGSRLTVL.

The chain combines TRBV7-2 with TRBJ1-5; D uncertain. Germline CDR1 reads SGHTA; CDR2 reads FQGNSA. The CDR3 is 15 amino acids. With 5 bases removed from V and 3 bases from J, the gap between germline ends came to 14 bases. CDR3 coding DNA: TGTGCCAGCAGCCGGTTCAGGCAGGACAATCAGCCCCAGCATTTT. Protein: CASSRFRQDNQPQHF.

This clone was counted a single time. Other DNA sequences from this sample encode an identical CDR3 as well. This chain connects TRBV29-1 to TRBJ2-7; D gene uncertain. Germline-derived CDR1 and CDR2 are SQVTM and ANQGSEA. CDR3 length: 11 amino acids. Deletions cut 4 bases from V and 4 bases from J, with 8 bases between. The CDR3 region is CSVGSSYEQYF. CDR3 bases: TGCAGCGTTGGTTCTTCTTACGAGCAGTACTTC.

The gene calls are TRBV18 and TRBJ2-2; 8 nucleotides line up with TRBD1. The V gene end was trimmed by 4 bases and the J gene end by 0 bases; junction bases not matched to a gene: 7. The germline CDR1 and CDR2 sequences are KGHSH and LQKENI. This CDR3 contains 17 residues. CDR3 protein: CASSRIRGLPNTGELFF. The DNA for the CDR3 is TGTGCCAGCTCACGAATCAGGGGGCTCCCGAACACCGGGGAGCTGTTTTTT.

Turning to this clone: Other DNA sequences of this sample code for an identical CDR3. As DNA, the CDR3 is TGTGCCAGCAGCAGTGGAGATTCACCCCTCCACTTT. This gives the protein CASSSGDSPLHF. The genes are TRBV28 and TRBJ1-6; D unresolved. V was trimmed by 6 bases and J by 8 bases, leaving 8 bases between them. The germline V gene has CDR1 MDHEN and CDR2 SYDVKM. This CDR3 contains 12 residues.

The CDR3 DNA reads as TGTGCCTGGAGCCCCGATACCGGAAACACCATATATTTT. Its translation: CAWSPDTGNTIYF. This chain uses TRBV30 with TRBJ1-3; D unclear. The CDR3 length is 13 residues. V lost 3 bases to trimming and J lost 4 bases, with 10 bases between them. Looked up from germline, CDR1 is GTSNPN and CDR2 is SVGIG (reference sequence). The variable domain in full, completed from reference TRBV30 and TRBJ1-3, reads SQTIHQWPATLVQPVGSPLSLECTVEGTSNPNLYWYRQAAGRGLQLLFYSVGIGQISSEVPQNLSASRPQDRQFILSSKKLLLSDSGFYLCAWSPDTGNTIYFGEGSWLTVV.

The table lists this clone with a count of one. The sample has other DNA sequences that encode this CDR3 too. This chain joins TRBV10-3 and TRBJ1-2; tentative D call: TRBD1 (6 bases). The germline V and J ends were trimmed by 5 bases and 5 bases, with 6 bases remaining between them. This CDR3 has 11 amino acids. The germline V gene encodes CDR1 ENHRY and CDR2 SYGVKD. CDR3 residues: CAISRGYGYTF. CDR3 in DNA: TGTGCCATCAGTAGGGGGTATGGCTACACCTTC.

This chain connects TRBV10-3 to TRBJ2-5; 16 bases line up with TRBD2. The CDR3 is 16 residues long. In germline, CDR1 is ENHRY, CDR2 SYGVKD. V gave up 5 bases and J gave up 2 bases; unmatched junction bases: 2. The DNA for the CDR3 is TGTGCCATCAGTCCGGGACTAGCGGGGGGGCAAGAGACCCAGTACTTC. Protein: CAISPGLAGGQETQYF.

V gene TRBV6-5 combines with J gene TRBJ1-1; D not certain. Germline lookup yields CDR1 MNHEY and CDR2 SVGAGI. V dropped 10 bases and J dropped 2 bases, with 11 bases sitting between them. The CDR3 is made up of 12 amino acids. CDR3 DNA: TGTGCCACCCAACGTGGCAACACTGAAGCTTTCTTT. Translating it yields CATQRGNTEAFF.

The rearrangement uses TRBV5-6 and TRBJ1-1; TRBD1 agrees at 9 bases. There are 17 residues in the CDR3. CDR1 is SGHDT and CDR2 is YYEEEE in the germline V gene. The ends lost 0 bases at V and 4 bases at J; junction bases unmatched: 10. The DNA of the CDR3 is TGTGCCAGCAGCTTGGCCGTATTGATGACAGGGGGCACTGAAGCTTTCTTT. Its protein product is CASSLAVLMTGGTEAFF. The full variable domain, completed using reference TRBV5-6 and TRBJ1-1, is DAGVTQSPTHLIKTRGQQVTLRCSPKSGHDTVSWYQQALGQGPQFIFQYYEEEERQRGNFPDRFSGHQFPNYSSELNVNALLLGDSALYLCASSLAVLMTGGTEAFFGQGTRLTVV.

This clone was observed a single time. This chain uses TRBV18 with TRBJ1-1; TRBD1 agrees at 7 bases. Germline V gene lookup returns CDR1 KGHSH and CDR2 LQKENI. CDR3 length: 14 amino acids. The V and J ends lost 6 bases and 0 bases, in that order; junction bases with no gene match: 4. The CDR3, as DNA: TGTGCCAGCTCCGAGACAGGGCTGAACACTGAAGCTTTCTTT. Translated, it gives CASSETGLNTEAFF.

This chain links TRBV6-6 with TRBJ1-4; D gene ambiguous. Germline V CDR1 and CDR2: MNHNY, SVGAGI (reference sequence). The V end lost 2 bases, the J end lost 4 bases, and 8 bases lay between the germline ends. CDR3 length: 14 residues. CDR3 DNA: TGTGCCAGCAGTTACGGGGTCTTTAATGAAAAACTGTTTTTT. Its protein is CASSYGVFNEKLFF.

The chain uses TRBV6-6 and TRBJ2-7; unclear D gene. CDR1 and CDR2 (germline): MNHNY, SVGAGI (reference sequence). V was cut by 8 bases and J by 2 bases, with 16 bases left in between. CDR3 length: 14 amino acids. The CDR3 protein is CASGKESRPYEQYF. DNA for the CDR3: TGTGCCAGCGGCAAGGAGTCTCGGCCCTACGAGCAGTACTTC.

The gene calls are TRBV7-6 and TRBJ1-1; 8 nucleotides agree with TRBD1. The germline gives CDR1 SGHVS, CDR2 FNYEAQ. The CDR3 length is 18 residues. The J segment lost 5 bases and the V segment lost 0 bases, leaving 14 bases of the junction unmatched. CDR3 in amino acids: CASSLARAGGVYNTEAFF. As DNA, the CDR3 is TGTGCCAGCAGCTTAGCTCGGGCAGGGGGCGTATATAATACTGAAGCTTTCTTT.

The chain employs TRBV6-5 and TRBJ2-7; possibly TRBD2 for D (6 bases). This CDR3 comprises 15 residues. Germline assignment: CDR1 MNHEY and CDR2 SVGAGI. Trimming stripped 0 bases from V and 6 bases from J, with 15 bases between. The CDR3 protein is CASSYSSEWGLEQYF. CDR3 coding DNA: TGTGCCAGCAGTTACTCGAGTGAGTGGGGACTCGAGCAGTACTTC.

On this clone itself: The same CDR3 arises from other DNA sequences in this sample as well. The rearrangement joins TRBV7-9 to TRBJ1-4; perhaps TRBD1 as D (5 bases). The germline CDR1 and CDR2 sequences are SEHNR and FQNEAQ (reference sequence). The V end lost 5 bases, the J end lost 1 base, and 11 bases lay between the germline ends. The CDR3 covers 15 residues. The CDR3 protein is CASSPPGGTNEKLFF. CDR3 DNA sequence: TGTGCCAGCAGCCCACCCGGGGGAACTAATGAAAAACTGTTTTTT.

The CDR3 reads CASSLESWSLYGYTF. In DNA, the CDR3 is TGTGCCAGCAGCTTGGAATCGTGGAGCCTATATGGCTACACCTTC. This sequence joins TRBV5-4 and TRBJ1-2; the D is unclear. Trimming took 0 bases from V and 5 from J, leaving 14 bases between them. There are 15 residues in the CDR3. Germline V lookup: CDR1 SGHNT, CDR2 YYREEE (reference sequence).

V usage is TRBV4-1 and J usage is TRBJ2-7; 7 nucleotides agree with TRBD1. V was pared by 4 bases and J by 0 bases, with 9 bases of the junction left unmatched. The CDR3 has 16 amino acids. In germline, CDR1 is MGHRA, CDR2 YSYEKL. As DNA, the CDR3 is TGCGCCAGCAGCCCCATCCGGGACAGAAGCTCCTACGAGCAGTACTTC. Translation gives CASSPIRDRSSYEQYF.

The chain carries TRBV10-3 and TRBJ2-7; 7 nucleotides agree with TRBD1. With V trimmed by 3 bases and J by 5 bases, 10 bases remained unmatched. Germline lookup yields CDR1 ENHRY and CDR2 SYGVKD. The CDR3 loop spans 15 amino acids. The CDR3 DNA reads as TGTGCCATCAGTGACCCCCCGCGAGGGGGCGACGAGCAGTACTTC. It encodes CAISDPPRGGDEQYF.